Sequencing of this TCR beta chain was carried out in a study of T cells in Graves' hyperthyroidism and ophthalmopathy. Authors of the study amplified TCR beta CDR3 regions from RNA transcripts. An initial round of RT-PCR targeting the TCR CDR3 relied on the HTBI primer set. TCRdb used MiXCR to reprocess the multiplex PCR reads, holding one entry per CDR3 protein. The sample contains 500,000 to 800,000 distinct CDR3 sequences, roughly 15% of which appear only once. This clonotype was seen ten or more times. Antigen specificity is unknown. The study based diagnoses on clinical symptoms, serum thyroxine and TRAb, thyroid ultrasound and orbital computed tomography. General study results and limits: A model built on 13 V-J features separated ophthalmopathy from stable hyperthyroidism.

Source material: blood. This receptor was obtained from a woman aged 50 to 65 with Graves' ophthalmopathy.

The CDR3, as DNA: TGCAGTGCGCAGAACGCTGGACCCAACCTCTACGAGCAGTACTTC. It translates to CSAQNAGPNLYEQYF. The V call is TRBV20-1, the J call TRBJ2-7; D gene unclear. Per the germline V gene, CDR1 is DFQATT and CDR2 is SNEGSKA (reference sequence). The V end was cut by 6 bases, the J end by 3 bases, with 21 bases between. The CDR3 spans 15 residues.